The rows below give T cell receptor beta chains drawn from one sample of a study of PD-1 blockade in classical Hodgkin lymphoma. TCRdb's table, derived via immunoSEQ multiplex PCR, lists solely in-frame clones and lacks some. The sample has about 97,000 clones, roughly 88% seen once. The sequenced sample was peripheral blood mononuclear cells (PBMCs), obtained at baseline. Receptor source: a human donor with classical Hodgkin lymphoma. The CDR3 runs from the conserved cysteine through the conserved F or W. Each record gives: clone size, D gene, V gene, J gene, CDR3 DNA, CDR3 protein. D genes are given only for firm matches. Not every row has a clone size; where given, it reads once, few, many or a size class.

abundance: -
d_gene: TRBD2
v_gene: TRBV5-1
j_gene: TRBJ2-1
CDR3nt: TGCGCCAGCAGCGACAAGCGGGAGGGCCGAATCCACAATGAGCAGTTCTTC
CDR3aa: CASSDKREGRIHNEQFF

abundance: few
d_gene: TRBD2
v_gene: TRBV19
j_gene: TRBJ2-5
CDR3nt: TGTGCCAGTAGGTCGGAAGCGGGGAAAGAGACCCAGTACTTC
CDR3aa: CASRSEAGKETQYF

abundance: -
d_gene: -
v_gene: TRBV29-1
j_gene: TRBJ2-5
CDR3nt: TGCAGCGTCTTTGGGACCCCTCAAGAGACCCAGTACTTC
CDR3aa: CSVFGTPQETQYF

abundance: -
d_gene: TRBD2
v_gene: TRBV18
j_gene: TRBJ2-5
CDR3nt: TGTGCCAGCTCACCGACTAGCGCCCAAGAGACCCAGTACTTC
CDR3aa: CASSPTSAQETQYF

abundance: -
d_gene: -
v_gene: TRBV30
j_gene: TRBJ1-1
CDR3nt: TGTGCCTGGAGCCGGGGGGTTCTTGAAGCTTTCTTT
CDR3aa: CAWSRGVLEAFF

abundance: few
d_gene: -
v_gene: TRBV11-2
j_gene: TRBJ2-2
CDR3nt: TGTGCCAGCAGCCCTCCGGGGCAGGGGAGAATAGGGGAGCTGTTTTTT
CDR3aa: CASSPPGQGRIGELFF

abundance: -
d_gene: -
v_gene: TRBV29-1
j_gene: TRBJ2-1
CDR3nt: TGCAGCGTCGTCGGCCTCGGGGGCCCCGATGAGCAGTTCTTC
CDR3aa: CSVVGLGGPDEQFF

abundance: few
d_gene: TRBD2
v_gene: TRBV29-1
j_gene: TRBJ2-7
CDR3nt: TGCAGCGTTTCCCTAGCGGGTGAGCAGTACTTC
CDR3aa: CSVSLAGEQYF

abundance: -
d_gene: -
v_gene: TRBV27
j_gene: TRBJ2-4
CDR3nt: TGTGCCAGCAGTTGGAGGGGGCGAGACATTCAGTACTTC
CDR3aa: CASSWRGRDIQYF

abundance: once
d_gene: -
v_gene: TRBV10-3
j_gene: TRBJ2-2
CDR3nt: TGTGCCATCAGTGAGTCGGGCGGGAACACCGGGGAGCTGTTTTTT
CDR3aa: CAISESGGNTGELFF

abundance: -
d_gene: TRBD1
v_gene: TRBV11-3
j_gene: TRBJ1-2
CDR3nt: TGTGCCAGCAGCTTAGATGGGGGGACAGCATTC
CDR3aa: CASSLDGGTAF

abundance: -
d_gene: -
v_gene: TRBV10-3
j_gene: TRBJ1-1
CDR3nt: TGTGCCATCAGTGATTCCTCAGGGTGGGGGAACACTGAAGCTTTCTTT
CDR3aa: CAISDSSGWGNTEAFF

abundance: once
d_gene: TRBD1
v_gene: TRBV2
j_gene: TRBJ2-3
CDR3nt: TGTGCCAGCAGTAAGACAGGGCACACAGATACGCAGTATTTT
CDR3aa: CASSKTGHTDTQYF

abundance: -
d_gene: -
v_gene: TRBV6-4
j_gene: TRBJ2-4
CDR3nt: TGTGCCAGCAGTGTCAGCGCCAAAAACATTCAGTACTTC
CDR3aa: CASSVSAKNIQYF

abundance: once
d_gene: TRBD1
v_gene: TRBV11-2
j_gene: TRBJ2-5
CDR3nt: TGTGCCAGCAGCTCCGGGACAGCGTACCAAGAGACCCAGTACTTC
CDR3aa: CASSSGTAYQETQYF

abundance: medium-sized
d_gene: -
v_gene: TRBV6-5
j_gene: TRBJ2-5
CDR3nt: TGTGCCAGCAGTTACAAGGGGCGGCCAGAGACCCAGTACTTC
CDR3aa: CASSYKGRPETQYF

abundance: -
d_gene: TRBD2
v_gene: TRBV14
j_gene: TRBJ2-5
CDR3nt: TGTGCCAGCAGCCAAGATCAAATAGCGGGAGCGGGGGAGACCCAGTACTTC
CDR3aa: CASSQDQIAGAGETQYF

abundance: -
d_gene: TRBD1
v_gene: TRBV11-2
j_gene: TRBJ1-2
CDR3nt: TGTGCCAGCAGCTCCGGACAGGGATATGGCTACACCTTC
CDR3aa: CASSSGQGYGYTF

abundance: -
d_gene: -
v_gene: TRBV7-9
j_gene: TRBJ2-7
CDR3nt: TGTGCCAGCAGCCTGGTGAGCGGAGGAAGTGAGCAGTACTTC
CDR3aa: CASSLVSGGSEQYF

abundance: -
d_gene: TRBD1
v_gene: TRBV5-1
j_gene: TRBJ1-2
CDR3nt: TGCGCCAGCAGCTTCTCAGGGGGCAGGGACTATGGCTACACCTTC
CDR3aa: CASSFSGGRDYGYTF

abundance: -
d_gene: -
v_gene: TRBV4-3
j_gene: TRBJ1-4
CDR3nt: TGCGCCAGCAGCCAAGGAACAGGGCTGCTAAATGAAAAACTGTTTTTT
CDR3aa: CASSQGTGLLNEKLFF

abundance: -
d_gene: TRBD1
v_gene: TRBV27
j_gene: TRBJ2-7
CDR3nt: TGTGCCAGCAGTTTGACAGGGGATGACTACGAGCAGTACTTC
CDR3aa: CASSLTGDDYEQYF

abundance: -
d_gene: TRBD2
v_gene: TRBV5-1
j_gene: TRBJ2-5
CDR3nt: TGCGCCAGCAGCCTGGGACTAGTGGGGGAGACCCAGTACTTC
CDR3aa: CASSLGLVGETQYF

abundance: -
d_gene: -
v_gene: TRBV6-6
j_gene: TRBJ1-1
CDR3nt: TGTGCCAGCAGTTACGGTGGCTCGACGGGCGGAGCTGAAGCTTTCTTT
CDR3aa: CASSYGGSTGGAEAFF

abundance: once
d_gene: -
v_gene: TRBV27
j_gene: TRBJ2-3
CDR3nt: TGTGCCAGCAGTTTATACCTGAGGACAGATACGCAGTATTTT
CDR3aa: CASSLYLRTDTQYF

abundance: once
d_gene: -
v_gene: TRBV11-2
j_gene: TRBJ2-5
CDR3nt: TGTGCCAGCAGCTTAGACCCTGACCTTCAAGAGACCCAGTACTTC
CDR3aa: CASSLDPDLQETQYF

abundance: once
d_gene: TRBD1
v_gene: TRBV27
j_gene: TRBJ2-1
CDR3nt: TGTGCCAGCAGTTTGGGGACAGGGGGGACTGAGCAGTTCTTC
CDR3aa: CASSLGTGGTEQFF

abundance: -
d_gene: -
v_gene: TRBV7-6
j_gene: TRBJ1-1
CDR3nt: TGTGCCAGCAGCTTATCAGCCGGGAAGGACACTGAAGCTTTCTTT
CDR3aa: CASSLSAGKDTEAFF